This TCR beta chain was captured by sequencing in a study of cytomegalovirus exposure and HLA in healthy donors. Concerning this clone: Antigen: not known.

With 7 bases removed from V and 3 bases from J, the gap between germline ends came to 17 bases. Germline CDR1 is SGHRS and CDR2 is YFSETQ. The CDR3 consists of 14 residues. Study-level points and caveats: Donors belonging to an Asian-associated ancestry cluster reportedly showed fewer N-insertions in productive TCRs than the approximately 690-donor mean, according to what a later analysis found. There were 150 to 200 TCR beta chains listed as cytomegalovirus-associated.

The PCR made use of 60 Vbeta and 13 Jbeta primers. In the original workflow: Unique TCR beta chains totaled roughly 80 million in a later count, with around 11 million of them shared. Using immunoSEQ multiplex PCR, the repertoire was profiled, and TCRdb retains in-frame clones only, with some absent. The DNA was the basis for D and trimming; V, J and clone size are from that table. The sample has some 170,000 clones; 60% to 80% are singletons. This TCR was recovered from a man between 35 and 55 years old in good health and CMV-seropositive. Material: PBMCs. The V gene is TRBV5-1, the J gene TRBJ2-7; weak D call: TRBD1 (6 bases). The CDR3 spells CASGTGTRGYEQYF. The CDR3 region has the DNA TGCGCCAGCGGCACAGGGACACGGGGCTACGAGCAGTACTTC.